The sequence of this TCR beta chain was determined in a study of CDR3 diversity in severe acne. There are 18 residues in the CDR3. CDR1 is SGHDT and CDR2 is YYEEEE in the germline V gene. The trim removed 5 bases at V and 0 bases at J, leaving 15 bases unmatched. TCRdb re-called the PCR reads through MiXCR, storing one row per CDR3 protein. The sample consists of approximately 90,000 distinct CDR3 sequences, 45% to 55% of them appearing once. The sequence derives from a male donor in good health, serving as a control. The chain has TRBV5-6 and TRBJ2-7, with 9 nucleotides matching TRBD1. Sequenced: blood. The CDR3 loop reads CASSYDKGGGQGSYEQYF. The CDR3 DNA is TGTGCCAGCAGTTACGATAAAGGCGGGGGACAGGGCTCCTACGAGCAGTACTTC.